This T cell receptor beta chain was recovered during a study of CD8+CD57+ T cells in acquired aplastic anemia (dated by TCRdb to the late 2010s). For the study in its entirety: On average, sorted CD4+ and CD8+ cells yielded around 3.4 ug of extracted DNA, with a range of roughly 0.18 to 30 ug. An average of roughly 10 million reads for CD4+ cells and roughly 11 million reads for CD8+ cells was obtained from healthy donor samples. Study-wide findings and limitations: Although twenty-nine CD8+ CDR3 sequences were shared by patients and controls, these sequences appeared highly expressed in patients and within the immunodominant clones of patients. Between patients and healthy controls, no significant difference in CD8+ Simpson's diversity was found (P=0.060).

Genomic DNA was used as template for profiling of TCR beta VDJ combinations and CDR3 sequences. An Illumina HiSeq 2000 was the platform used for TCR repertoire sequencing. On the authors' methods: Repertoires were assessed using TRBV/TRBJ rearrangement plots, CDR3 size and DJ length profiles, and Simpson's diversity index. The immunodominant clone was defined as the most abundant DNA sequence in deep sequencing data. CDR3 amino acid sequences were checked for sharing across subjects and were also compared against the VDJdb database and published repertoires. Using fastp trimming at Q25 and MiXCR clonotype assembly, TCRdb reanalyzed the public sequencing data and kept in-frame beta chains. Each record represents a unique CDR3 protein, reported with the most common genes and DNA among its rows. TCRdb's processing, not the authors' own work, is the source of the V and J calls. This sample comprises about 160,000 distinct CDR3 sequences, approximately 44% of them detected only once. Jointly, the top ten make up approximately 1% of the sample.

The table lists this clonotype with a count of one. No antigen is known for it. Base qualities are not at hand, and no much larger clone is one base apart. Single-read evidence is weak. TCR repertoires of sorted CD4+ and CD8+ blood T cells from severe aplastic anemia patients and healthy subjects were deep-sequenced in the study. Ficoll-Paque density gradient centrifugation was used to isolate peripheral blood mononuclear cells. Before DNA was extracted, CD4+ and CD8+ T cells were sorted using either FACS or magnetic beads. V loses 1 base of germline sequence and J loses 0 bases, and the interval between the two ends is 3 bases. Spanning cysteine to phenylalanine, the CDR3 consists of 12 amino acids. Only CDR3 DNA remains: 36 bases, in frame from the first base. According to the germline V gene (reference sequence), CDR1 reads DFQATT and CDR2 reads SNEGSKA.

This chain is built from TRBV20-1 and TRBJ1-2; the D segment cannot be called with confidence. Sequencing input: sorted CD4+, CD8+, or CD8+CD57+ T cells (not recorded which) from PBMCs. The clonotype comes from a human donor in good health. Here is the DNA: TGCAGTGCTAGAGGTACTAACTATGGCTACACCTTC. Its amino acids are CSARGTNYGYTF.